The 2 T cell receptor beta chains presented below share a single source sample, sequenced in a study of a mutant IDH1 vaccine in newly diagnosed glioma. Using immunoSEQ multiplex PCR, the repertoire was profiled, and TCRdb retains in-frame clones only, with some absent. The data contain tens of thousands of clones, 70% to 85% of them singletons. This sample's time point: week 11, during vaccination. The investigators gave 300 ug of mutant IDH1 20-mer peptide in each vaccine dose, together with topical imiquimod. Their target antigens are unknown. Sequences were derived from PBMCs, sampled from a glioma patient whose treatment included an IDH1 peptide vaccine. These TCRs come from a man younger than 45 with glioma.

The chain links TRBV15 to TRBJ2-7, with a weak D call TRBD1 (6 bases). The V and J ends lost 1 base and 0 bases respectively, with 13 bases between them. Per germline, CDR1 LNHNV and CDR2 YYDKDF (reference sequence). The CDR3 is 16 amino acids. This chain's CDR3 is CATSRAGTRSSYEQYF. The CDR3 nucleotides are TGTGCCACCAGCAGAGCTGGGACAAGGTCCTCCTACGAGCAGTACTTC.

The chain recombines TRBV27 with TRBJ1-1; a weak D match, TRBD1 (5 bases). CDR1 is MNHEY, CDR2 SMNVEV, per germline (reference sequence). The CDR3 consists of 13 residues. V lost 10 bases, J lost 6 bases, and 18 bases lay in between. The CDR3 DNA reads as TGTGCCACCGGCCGGGGGGATAGCGCTGAAGCTTTCTTT. Its protein is CATGRGDSAEAFF.